This T cell receptor beta chain stems from a study of blood T cells in healthy people across ages. Through a sample-barcoded 5' primer and a J-beta primer mix, a second PCR was run for roughly 7 to 12 cycles. A single record per CDR3 protein comes from TCRdb applying MiXCR to the 5' RACE reads. Among 650,000 to 1,000,000 distinct CDR3 sequences listed, more than 35% were seen once. The CDR3 contains 14 residues. With 6 bases removed from V and 4 bases from J, the gap between germline ends came to 18 bases. CDR1 and CDR2 from the germline V gene are SQVTM and ANQGSEA. The sequenced material came from blood. V and J are TRBV29-1 and TRBJ2-5; D perhaps matches TRBD2 (6 bases). The sequence derives from a man aged 80 or over in good health. CDR3 loop: CSVLISRGSETQYF. The CDR3 DNA reads TGCAGCGTCCTCATATCCCGGGGGTCAGAGACCCAGTACTTC.